This TCR beta chain originates from a study of Ad26.COV2.S vaccination and SARS-CoV-2 variants. Germline CDR1 is SNHLY and CDR2 is FYNNEI. V was pared by 6 bases and J by 4 bases, with 5 bases of the junction left unmatched. The CDR3 has 14 amino acids. General study findings and limits: The breadth of spike-specific CD8+ and CD4+ T cell responses after vaccination was reportedly substantial.

Notes on this clone: Antigen unknown.

Measured with immunoSEQ multiplex PCR; TCRdb has only the in-frame clones, and not every one. The sample shows 150,000 to 200,000 clones, around nine tenths of them seen only once. This chain uses TRBV2 with TRBJ1-3, with TRBD1 matching 8 bases. Sample: peripheral blood, taken after recovery from COVID-19. The clonotype was recovered from a human donor who had recovered from COVID-19. The CDR3 bases are TGTGCCAGCAGCGACCAGGGGGCGGGAAACACCATATATTTT. Translation gives CASSDQGAGNTIYF.